There are many counts of the clone carrying this TCR beta chain. Its antigen remains unknown. This sample is part of a study of identical twins. Unique molecular identifiers were present on the cDNA, and a universal primer site came from template switching. TCRdb reanalysed the 5' RACE reads using MiXCR and keeps one entry per CDR3 protein. The sample carries some 1,700,000 distinct CDR3 sequences, more than 30% recorded once. Germline lookup yields CDR1 MNHEY and CDR2 SVGAGI. V lost 5 bases, J lost 3 bases, and 10 bases lay in between. There are 13 residues in the CDR3. Study results and limitations: Sequences that were out-of-frame, alpha and twin-shared displayed an excess of low generation probability.

The sample consisted of cord blood. The origin of this receptor is a newborn girl in good health. The V gene is TRBV6-5, the J gene TRBJ2-5, with a weak D call TRBD1 (6 bases). Here the CDR3 DNA reads TGTGCCAGCAGTACCGGGACAAAAGAGACCCAGTACTTC. Amino acid sequence: CASSTGTKETQYF.